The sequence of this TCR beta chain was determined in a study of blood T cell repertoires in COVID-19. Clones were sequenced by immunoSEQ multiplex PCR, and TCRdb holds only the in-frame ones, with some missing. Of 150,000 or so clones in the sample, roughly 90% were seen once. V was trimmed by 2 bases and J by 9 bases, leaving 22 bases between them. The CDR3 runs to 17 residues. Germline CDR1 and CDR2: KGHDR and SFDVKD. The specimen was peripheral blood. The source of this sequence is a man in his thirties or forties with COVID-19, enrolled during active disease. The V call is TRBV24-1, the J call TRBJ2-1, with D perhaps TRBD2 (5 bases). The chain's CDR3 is CATSDWSKADRAAEQFF. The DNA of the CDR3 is TGTGCCACCAGTGATTGGTCTAAGGCGGACCGAGCGGCTGAGCAGTTCTTC.